The clone carrying this T cell receptor beta chain was counted only a few times. Germline assignment: CDR1 DFQATT and CDR2 SNEGSKA (reference sequence). V was trimmed by 7 bases and J by 4 bases, leaving 10 bases between them. This CDR3 is built from 11 residues. These data come from a study of blood T cell repertoires in COVID-19. Data came from immunoSEQ multiplex PCR; TCRdb stores just in-frame clones and leaves some out. The table lists around 120,000 clones, around 80% of them singletons. The receptor was derived from a man between 70 and 80 years old with active or convalescent COVID-19. The chain uses TRBV20-1 and TRBJ1-2; no clear D gene. Sequenced input: peripheral blood. CDR3 nucleotides: TGCAGTGTGGTGGGCTTCTATGGCTACACCTTC. This encodes CSVVGFYGYTF.